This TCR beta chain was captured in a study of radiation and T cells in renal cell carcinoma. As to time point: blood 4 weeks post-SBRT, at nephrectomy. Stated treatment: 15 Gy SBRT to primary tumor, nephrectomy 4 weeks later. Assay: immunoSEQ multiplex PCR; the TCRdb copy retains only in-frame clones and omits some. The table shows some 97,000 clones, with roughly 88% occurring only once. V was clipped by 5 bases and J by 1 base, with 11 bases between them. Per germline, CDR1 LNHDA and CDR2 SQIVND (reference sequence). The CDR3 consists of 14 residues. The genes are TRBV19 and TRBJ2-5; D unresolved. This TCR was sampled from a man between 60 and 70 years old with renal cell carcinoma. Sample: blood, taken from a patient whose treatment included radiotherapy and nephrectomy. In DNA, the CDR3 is TGTGCCAGTAGTGGTAGGGCAGTCCAAGAGACCCAGTACTTC. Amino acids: CASSGRAVQETQYF.